This paragraph reports one TCR beta chain. This sample is drawn from a study of shared clonotypes between healthy human individuals. Naive CD8 isolation took CD45RO-negative cells positively selected for CCR7 and excluded terminally differentiated effector memory CD45RA+ cells. Within Nashville, Tennessee resided all donors, each a Caucasian adult. Data came from immunoSEQ multiplex PCR; TCRdb stores just in-frame clones and leaves some out. There are roughly 810,000 clones in the sample; 90% to 97% occur only once, and roughly 0.23% lies in the top ten. Germline values: CDR1 MDHEN, CDR2 SYDVKM. V dropped 5 bases and J dropped 8; count of bases not matched to a gene: 6. CDR3 length: 15 amino acids.

The V and J genes are TRBV28 and TRBJ2-1; 13 positions match TRBD2. Sequencing was performed on naive CD8+ T cells sorted from blood. The receptor was isolated from a man between 25 and 39 years old in good health. CDR3 in amino acids: CASSIGTSGTDEQFF. CDR3 DNA: TGTGCCAGCAGTATCGGGACTAGCGGGACCGATGAGCAGTTCTTC.